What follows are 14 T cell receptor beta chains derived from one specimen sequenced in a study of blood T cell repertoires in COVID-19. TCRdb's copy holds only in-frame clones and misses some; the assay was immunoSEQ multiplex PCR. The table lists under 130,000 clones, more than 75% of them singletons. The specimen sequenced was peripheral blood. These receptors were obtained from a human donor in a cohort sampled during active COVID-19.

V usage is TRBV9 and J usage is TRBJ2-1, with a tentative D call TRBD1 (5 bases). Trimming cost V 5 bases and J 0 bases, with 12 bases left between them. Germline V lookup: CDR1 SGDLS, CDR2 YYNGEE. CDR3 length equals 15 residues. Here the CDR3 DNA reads TGTGCCAGCAGTTCCGGTGGGGCCTCCTACAATGAGCAGTTCTTC. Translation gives CASSSGGASYNEQFF.

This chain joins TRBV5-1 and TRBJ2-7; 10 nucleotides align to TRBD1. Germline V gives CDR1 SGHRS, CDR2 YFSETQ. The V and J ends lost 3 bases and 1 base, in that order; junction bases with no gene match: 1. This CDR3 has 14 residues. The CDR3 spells CASSWGQGSYEQYF. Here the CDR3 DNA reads TGCGCCAGCAGCTGGGGACAGGGGTCCTACGAGCAGTACTTC.

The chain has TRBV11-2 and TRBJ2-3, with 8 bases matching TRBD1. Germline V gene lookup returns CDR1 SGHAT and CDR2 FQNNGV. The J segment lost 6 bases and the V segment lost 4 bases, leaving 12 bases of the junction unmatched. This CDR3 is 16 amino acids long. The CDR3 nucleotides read TGTGCCAGCAGCTCTGGACAGGGAATTGGAGGGGATACGCAGTATTTT. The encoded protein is CASSSGQGIGGDTQYF.

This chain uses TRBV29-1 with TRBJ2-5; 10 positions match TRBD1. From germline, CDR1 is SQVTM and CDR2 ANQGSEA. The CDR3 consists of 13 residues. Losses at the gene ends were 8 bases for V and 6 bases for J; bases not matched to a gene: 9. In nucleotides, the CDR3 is TGCAGCTCAGCGACAGGGGGCGTAAAGACCCAGTACTTC. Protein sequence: CSSATGGVKTQYF.

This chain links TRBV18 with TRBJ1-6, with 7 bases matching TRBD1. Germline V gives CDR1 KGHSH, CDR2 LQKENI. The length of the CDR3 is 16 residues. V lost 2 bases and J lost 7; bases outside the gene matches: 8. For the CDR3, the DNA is TGTGCCAGCTCACCAACCGCGGGACAGAGCAATTCACCCCTCCACTTT. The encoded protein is CASSPTAGQSNSPLHF.

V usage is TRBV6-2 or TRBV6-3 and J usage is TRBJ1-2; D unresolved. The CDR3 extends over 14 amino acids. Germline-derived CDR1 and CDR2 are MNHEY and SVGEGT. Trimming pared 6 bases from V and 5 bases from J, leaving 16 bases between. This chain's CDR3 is CASSARVPPYGYTF. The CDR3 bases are TGTGCCAGCAGCGCTCGGGTTCCCCCTTATGGCTACACCTTC.

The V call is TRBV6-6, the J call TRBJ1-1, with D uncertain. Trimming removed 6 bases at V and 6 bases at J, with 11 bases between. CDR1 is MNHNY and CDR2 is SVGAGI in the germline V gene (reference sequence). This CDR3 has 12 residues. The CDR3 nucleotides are TGTGCCAGCAGCCGCTGGAGGGCTGAAGCTTTCTTT. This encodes CASSRWRAEAFF.

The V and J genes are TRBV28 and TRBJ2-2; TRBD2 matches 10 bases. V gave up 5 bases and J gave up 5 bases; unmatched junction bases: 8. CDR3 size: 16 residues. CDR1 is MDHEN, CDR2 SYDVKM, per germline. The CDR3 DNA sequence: TGTGCCAGCAGTCTCAGCGGGAGGGCAGGGACCGGGGAGCTGTTTTTT. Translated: CASSLSGRAGTGELFF.

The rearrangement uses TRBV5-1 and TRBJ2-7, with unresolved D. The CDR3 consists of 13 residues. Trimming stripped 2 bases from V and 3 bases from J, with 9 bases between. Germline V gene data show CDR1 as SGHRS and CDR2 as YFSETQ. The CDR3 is CASSFNINYEQYF. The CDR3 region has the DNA TGCGCCAGCAGCTTTAACATTAACTACGAGCAGTACTTC.

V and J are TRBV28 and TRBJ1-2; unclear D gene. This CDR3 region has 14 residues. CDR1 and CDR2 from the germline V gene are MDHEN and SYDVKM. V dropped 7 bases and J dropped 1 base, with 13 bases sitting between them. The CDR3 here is CASKPRQLNYGYTF. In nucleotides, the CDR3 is TGTGCCAGCAAACCCAGGCAGCTTAACTATGGCTACACCTTC.

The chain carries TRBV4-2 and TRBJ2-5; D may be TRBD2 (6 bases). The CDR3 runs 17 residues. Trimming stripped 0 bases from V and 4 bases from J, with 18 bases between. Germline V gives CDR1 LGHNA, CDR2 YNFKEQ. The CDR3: CASSQESAGSRSETQYF. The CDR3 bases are TGTGCCAGCAGCCAAGAGTCGGCGGGGAGTCGGTCAGAGACCCAGTACTTC.

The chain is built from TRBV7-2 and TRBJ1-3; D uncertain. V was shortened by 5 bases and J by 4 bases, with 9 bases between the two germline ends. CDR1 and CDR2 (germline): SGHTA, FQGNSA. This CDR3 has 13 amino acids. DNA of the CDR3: TGTGCCAGCAGCGAGAGTCGAGGAAACACCATATATTTT. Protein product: CASSESRGNTIYF.

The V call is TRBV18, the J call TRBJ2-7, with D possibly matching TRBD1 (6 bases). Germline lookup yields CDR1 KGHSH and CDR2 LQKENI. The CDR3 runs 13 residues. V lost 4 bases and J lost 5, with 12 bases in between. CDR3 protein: CASSLSGTNEQYF. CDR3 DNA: TGTGCCAGCTCACTTTCCGGGACAAACGAGCAGTACTTC. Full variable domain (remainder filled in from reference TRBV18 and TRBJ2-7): NAGVMQNPRHLVRRRGQEARLRCSPMKGHSHVYWYRQLPEEGLKFMVYLQKENIIDESGMPKERFSAEFPKEGPSILRIQQVVRGDSAAYFCASSLSGTNEQYFGPGTRLTVT.

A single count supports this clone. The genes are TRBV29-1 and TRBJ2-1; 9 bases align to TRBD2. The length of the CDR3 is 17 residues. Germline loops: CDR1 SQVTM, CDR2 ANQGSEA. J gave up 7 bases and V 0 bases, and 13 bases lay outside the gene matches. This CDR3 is CSVEDPRSSGVLNEQFF. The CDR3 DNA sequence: TGCAGCGTTGAAGACCCAAGGTCTAGCGGGGTCTTAAATGAGCAGTTCTTC.